This TCR beta chain is drawn from a study of blood T cell repertoires in COVID-19. Across the whole study: T cells, B-cell-depleted T cells, or PBMCs supplied cDNA or gDNA.

Repertoires were generated with immunoSEQ multiplex PCR, while TCRdb's copy carries only in-frame clones and drops some. Of about 64,000 clones listed, 90% are singletons. The receptor comes from a woman aged 80 or older with active COVID-19. The specimen was peripheral blood.

CDR3 nucleotide sequence: TGTGCCAGCAGCCAAGGGACTAGCGGGAGTCTTGTCTCCTACAATGAGCAGTTCTTC. Protein: CASSQGTSGSLVSYNEQFF. The chain joins TRBV3-1 (or the pseudogene TRBV3-2) to TRBJ2-1, with TRBD2 identical over 13 bases. V gave up 1 base and J gave up 0 bases; unmatched junction bases: 6. The CDR3 is 19 residues long. Germline lookup yields CDR1 LGHDT and CDR2 YNNKEL (reference sequence).